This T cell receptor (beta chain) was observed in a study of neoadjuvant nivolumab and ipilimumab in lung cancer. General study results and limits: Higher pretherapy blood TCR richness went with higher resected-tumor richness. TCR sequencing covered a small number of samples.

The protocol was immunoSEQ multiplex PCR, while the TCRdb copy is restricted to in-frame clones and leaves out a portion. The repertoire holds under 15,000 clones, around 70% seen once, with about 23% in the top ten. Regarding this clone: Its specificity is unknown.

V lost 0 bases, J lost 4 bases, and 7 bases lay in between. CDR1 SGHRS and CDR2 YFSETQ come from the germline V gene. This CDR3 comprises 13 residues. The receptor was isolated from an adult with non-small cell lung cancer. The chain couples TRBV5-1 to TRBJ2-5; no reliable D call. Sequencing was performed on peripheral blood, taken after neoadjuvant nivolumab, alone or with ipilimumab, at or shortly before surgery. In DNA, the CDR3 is TGCGCCAGCAGCTTGGGTGTCTCAGAGACCCAGTACTTC. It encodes CASSLGVSETQYF.